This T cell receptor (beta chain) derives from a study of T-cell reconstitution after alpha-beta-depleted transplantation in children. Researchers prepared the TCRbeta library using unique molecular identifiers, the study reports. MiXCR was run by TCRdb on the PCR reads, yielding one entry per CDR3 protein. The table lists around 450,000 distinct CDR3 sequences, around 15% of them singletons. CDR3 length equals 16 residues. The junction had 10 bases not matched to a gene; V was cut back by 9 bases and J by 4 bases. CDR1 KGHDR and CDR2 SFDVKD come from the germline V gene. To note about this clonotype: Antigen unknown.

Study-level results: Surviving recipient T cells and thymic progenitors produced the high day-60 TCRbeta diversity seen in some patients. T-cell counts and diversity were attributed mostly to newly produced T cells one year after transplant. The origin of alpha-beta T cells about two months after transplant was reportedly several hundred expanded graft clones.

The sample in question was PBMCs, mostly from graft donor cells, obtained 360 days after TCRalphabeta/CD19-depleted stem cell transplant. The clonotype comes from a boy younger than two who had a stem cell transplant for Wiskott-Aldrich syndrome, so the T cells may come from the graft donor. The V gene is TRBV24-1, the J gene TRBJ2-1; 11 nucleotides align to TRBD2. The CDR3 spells CATSGGLAESYNEQFF. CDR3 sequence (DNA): TGTGCCACCTCAGGGGGACTAGCGGAGTCTTACAATGAGCAGTTCTTC.